The clone carrying this T cell receptor beta chain was seen at least ten times. The sample belongs to a study of T cell repertoires in cytomegalovirus infection. Across the study: Public signatures in TCR beta pointed to CMV infection and matching HLA type.

The CDR3 sequence is 14 residues long. Germline V CDR1 and CDR2: MNHNS, SASEGT. V gave up 5 bases and J gave up 7 bases, with 15 bases separating them. In TCRdb, the reads were re-called with MiXCR into one record per CDR3 protein. The sample yields 250,000 or so distinct CDR3 sequences, about a sixth seen once. Material for sequencing was CD8+ T cells from PBMCs. The chain joins TRBV6-1 to TRBJ2-1; D is possibly TRBD2 (6 bases). This sequence originates from a human donor in good health (CMV status not recorded). Some clones in this sample may be carry-over from other donors' samples. CDR3 coding DNA: TGTGCCAGCAGTCGACGTGGCGCGGGGAATGAGCAGTTCTTC. It codes for CASSRRGAGNEQFF.